What follows describes a single T cell receptor (beta chain). This record comes from a study of T cell changes during pregnancy in multiple sclerosis. The CDR3 is 15 residues long. Trimming cost V 1 base and J 1 base; bases outside gene matches: 3. The germline CDR1 and CDR2 sequences are SGHAT and FQDESV (reference sequence). Profiled with immunoSEQ multiplex PCR; TCRdb holds only in-frame clones, not every one. The repertoire holds 55,000 to 75,000 clones, with about 90% as singletons. This receptor was taken from a female donor in good health, enrolled as a control in a pregnancy study. The material sequenced was peripheral blood, taken in the third trimester of pregnancy. The rearrangement links TRBV11-1 to TRBJ1-2; 7 bases align to TRBD1. Here the CDR3 DNA reads TGTGCCAGCAGCTTAGACGCAGGGGGTAACTATGGCTACACCTTC. Translating gives CASSLDAGGNYGYTF.